Listed here is a single T cell receptor (beta chain). Its antigen remains unidentified. The length of the CDR3 is 15 residues. Losses at the gene ends were 0 bases for V and 5 bases for J; bases not matched to a gene: 4. Germline V lookup: CDR1 SGDLS, CDR2 YYNGEE. Sequencing used immunoSEQ multiplex PCR; TCRdb keeps in-frame clones, though not all of them. The sample holds about 49,000 clones, about 80% seen once. This record comes from a study of OX40 agonist ivuxolimab in advanced cancers. Study-wide background: Hepatocellular carcinoma, melanoma, renal cell or head and neck cancer occurred in dose-escalation patients.

Study-level results: The CD4+ and CD8+ T cells in the blood had expanded clonally by week 6 at 0.1 to 3.0 mg/kg.

The receptor comes from an adult with an advanced solid tumor such as melanoma, head and neck, liver or kidney cancer. The genes are TRBV9 and TRBJ2-3; 9 bases fit TRBD2. The specimen comprised CD4+ or CD8+ T cells sorted from blood, sampled in a trial of the OX40 agonist ivuxolimab. The CDR3 DNA follows: TGTGCCAGCAGCGTAGTAGCGGGAGCCGGAGATACGCAGTATTTT. It yields the protein CASSVVAGAGDTQYF.